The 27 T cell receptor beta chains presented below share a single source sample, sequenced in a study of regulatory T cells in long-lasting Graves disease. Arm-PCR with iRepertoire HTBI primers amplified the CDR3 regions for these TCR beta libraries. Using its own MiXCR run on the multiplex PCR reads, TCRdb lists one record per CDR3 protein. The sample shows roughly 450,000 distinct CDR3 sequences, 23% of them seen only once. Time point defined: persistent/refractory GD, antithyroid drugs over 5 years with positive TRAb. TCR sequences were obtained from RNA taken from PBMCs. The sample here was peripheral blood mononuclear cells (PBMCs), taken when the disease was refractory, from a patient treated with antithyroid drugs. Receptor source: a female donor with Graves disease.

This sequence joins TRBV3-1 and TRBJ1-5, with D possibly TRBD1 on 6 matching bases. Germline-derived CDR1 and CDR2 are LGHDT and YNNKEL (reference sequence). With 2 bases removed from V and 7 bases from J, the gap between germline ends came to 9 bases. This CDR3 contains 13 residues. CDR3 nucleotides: TGTGCCAGCAGCCAAACAGGGAAACAGCCCCAGCATTTT. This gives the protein CASSQTGKQPQHF. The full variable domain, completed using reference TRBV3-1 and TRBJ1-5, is DTAVSQTPKYLVTQMGNDKSIKCEQNLGHDTMYWYKQDSKKFLKIMFSYNNKELIINETVPNRFSPKSPDKAHLNLHINSLELGDSAVYFCASSQTGKQPQHFGDGTRLSIL.

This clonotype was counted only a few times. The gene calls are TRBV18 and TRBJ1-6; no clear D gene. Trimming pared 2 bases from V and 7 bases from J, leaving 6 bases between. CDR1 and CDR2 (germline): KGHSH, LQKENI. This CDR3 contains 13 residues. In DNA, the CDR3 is TGTGCCAGCTCACCAGGGGTAAATTCACCCCTCCACTTT. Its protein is CASSPGVNSPLHF.

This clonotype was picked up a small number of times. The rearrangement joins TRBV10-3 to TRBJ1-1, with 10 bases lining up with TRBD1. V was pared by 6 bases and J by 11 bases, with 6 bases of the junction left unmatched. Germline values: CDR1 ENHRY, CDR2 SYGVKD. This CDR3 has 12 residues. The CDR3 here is CAISRDRGHAFF. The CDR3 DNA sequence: TGTGCCATCAGCCGTGACAGGGGGCATGCTTTCTTT.

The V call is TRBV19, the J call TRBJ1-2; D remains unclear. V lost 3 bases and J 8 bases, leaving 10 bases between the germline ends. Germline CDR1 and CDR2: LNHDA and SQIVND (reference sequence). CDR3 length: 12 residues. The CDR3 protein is CASSINQEGYTF. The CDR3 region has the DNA TGTGCCAGTAGTATTAACCAGGAAGGCTACACCTTC.

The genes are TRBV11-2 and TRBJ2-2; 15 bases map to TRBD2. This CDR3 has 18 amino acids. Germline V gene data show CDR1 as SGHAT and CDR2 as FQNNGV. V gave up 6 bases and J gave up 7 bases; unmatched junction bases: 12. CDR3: CASSQFWGLAGGIGELFF. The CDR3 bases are TGTGCCAGCAGTCAATTCTGGGGACTAGCGGGAGGAATCGGGGAGCTGTTTTTT.

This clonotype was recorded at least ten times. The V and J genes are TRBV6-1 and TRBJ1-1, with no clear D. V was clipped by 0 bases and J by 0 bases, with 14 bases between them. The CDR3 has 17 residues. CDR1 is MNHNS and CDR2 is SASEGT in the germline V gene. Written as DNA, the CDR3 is TGTGCCAGCAGTGAAGCGCTATTTGGGCGCCTGAACACTGAAGCTTTCTTT. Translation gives CASSEALFGRLNTEAFF.

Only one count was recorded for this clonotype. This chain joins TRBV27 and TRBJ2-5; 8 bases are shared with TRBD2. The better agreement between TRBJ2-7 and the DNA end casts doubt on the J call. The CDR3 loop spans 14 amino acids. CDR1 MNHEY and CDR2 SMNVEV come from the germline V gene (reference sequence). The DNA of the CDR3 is TGTGCCAGCAGTTATAGCGGGACCCCCCACGAGCAGTACTTC. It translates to CASSYSGTPHEQYF.

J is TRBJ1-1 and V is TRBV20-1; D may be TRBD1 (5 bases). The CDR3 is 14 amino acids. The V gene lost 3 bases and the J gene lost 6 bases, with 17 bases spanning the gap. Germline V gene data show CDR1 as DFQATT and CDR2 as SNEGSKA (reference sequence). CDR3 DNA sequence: TGCAGTGCTAGGACTGGGGCGATGGATGCTGAAGCTTTCTTT. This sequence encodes CSARTGAMDAEAFF.

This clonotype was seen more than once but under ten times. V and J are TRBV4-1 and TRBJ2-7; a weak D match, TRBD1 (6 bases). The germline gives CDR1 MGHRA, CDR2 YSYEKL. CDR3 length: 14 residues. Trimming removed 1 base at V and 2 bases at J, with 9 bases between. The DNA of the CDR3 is TGCGCCAGCAGCCAAGGGGACATGCCCTACGAGCAGTACTTC. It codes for CASSQGDMPYEQYF.

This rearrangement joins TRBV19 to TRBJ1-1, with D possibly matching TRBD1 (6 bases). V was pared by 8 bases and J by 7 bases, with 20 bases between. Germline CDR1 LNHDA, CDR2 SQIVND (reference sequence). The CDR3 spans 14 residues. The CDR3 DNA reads TGTGCCAGTTGTAAATTGGGGGCTCAGGGTGAAGCTTTCTTT. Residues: CASCKLGAQGEAFF.

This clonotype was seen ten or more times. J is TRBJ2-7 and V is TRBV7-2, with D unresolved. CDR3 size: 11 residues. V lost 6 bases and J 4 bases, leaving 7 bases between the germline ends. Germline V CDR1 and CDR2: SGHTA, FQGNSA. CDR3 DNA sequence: TGTGCCAGCAGTTCCATATACGAGCAGTACTTC. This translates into CASSSIYEQYF.

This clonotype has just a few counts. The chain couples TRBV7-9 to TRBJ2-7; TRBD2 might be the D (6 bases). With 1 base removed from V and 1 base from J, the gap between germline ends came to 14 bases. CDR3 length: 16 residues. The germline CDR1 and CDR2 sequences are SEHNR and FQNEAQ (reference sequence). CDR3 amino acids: CASSLDAGIYSYEQYF. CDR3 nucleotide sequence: TGTGCCAGCAGCTTAGATGCGGGAATCTATTCCTACGAGCAGTACTTC.

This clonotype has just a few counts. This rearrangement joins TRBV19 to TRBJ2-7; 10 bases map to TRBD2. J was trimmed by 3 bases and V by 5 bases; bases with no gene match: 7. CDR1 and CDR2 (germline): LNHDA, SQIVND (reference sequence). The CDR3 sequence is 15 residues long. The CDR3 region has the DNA TGTGCCAGTAGTCCCCTAGCGGGAGTCATCTACGAGCAGTACTTC. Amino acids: CASSPLAGVIYEQYF.

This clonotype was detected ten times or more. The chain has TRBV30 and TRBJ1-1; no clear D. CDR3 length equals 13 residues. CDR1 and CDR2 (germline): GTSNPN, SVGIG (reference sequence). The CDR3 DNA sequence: TGTGCGTGGGAGTTTAGGGAGGACACTGAAGCTTTCTTT. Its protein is CAWEFREDTEAFF.

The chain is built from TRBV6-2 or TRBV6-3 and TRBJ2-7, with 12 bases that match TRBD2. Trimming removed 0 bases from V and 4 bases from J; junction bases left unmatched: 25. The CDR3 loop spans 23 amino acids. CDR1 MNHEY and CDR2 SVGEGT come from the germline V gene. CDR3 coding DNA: TGTGCCAGCAGTTACTCGGGTAGGGGCGTTCTAGCGGGAGGGCCCCTATACCCATACGAGCAGTACTTC. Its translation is CASSYSGRGVLAGGPLYPYEQYF.

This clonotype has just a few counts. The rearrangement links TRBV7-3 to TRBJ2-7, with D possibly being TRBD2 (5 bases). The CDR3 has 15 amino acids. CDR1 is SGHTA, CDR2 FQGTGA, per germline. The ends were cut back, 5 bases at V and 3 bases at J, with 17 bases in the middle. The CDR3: CASSPTGVGNYEQYF. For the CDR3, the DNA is TGTGCCAGCAGCCCTACCGGGGTGGGTAACTACGAGCAGTACTTC.

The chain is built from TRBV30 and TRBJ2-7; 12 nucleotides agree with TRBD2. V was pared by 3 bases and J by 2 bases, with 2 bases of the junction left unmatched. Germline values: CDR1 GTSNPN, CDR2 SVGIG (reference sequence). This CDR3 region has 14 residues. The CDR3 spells CAWRTSGSTYEQYF. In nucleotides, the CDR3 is TGTGCCTGGAGGACTAGCGGGAGCACCTACGAGCAGTACTTC.

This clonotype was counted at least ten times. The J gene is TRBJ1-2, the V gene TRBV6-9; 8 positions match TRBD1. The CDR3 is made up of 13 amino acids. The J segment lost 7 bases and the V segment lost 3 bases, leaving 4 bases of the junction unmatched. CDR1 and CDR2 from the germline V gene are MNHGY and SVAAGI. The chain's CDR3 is CASSYPDRVGYTF. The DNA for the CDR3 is TGTGCCAGCAGTTACCCGGACAGGGTTGGCTACACCTTC.

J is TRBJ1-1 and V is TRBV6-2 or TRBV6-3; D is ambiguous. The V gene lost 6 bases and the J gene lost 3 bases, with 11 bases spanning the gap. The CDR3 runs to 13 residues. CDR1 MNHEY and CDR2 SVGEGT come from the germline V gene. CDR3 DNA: TGTGCCAGCAGATCTACTCCGGACACTGAAGCTTTCTTT. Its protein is CASRSTPDTEAFF.

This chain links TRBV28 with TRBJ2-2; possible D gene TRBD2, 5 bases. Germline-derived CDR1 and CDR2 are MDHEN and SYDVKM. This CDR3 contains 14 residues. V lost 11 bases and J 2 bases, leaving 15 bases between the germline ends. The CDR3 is CAHRGQSNTGELFF. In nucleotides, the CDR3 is TGTGCCCACCGCGGGCAGTCAAACACCGGGGAGCTGTTTTTT. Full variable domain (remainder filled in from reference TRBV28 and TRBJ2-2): DVKVTQSSRYLVKRTGEKVFLECVQDMDHENMFWYRQDPGLGLRLIYFSYDVKMKEKGDIPEGYSVSREKKERFSLILESASTNQTSMYLCAHRGQSNTGELFFGEGSRLTVL.

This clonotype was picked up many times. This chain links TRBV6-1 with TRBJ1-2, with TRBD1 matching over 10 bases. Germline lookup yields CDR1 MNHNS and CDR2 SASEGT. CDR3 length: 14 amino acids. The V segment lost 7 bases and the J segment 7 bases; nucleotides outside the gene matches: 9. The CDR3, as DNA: TGTGCCAGCACTCCGGGACAGGGGAATAGTGGCTACACCTTC. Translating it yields CASTPGQGNSGYTF.

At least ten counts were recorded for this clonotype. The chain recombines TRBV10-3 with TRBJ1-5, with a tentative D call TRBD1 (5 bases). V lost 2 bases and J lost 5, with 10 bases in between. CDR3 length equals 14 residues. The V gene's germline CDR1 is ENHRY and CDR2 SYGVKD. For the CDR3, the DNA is TGTGCCATCAGTGAGGGTTCGGGGGATCAGCCCCAGCATTTT. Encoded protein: CAISEGSGDQPQHF.

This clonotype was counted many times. In DNA, the CDR3 is TGTGCCAGCAGTCGAACGACAGCGAACACTGAAGCTTTCTTT. Translation: CASSRTTANTEAFF. The chain links TRBV12-3 or TRBV12-4 to TRBJ1-1, with a possible D match to TRBD1 (5 bases). V lost 5 bases and J lost 1, with 11 bases in between. This CDR3 has 14 amino acids.

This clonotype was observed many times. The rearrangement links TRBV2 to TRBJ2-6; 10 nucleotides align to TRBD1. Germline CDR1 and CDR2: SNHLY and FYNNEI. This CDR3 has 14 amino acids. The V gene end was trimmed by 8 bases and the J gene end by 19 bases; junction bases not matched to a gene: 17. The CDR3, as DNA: TGTGCCAGCGGGGGGATAGACAGGGGGCATCCTCAAACTTTC. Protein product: CASGGIDRGHPQTF.

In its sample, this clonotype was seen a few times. In nucleotides, the CDR3 is TGTGCCAGCGGTCGGACAGGGCTTCGCTCACCCCTCCACTTT. It yields the protein CASGRTGLRSPLHF. V usage is TRBV6-1 and J usage is TRBJ1-6; 8 bases align to TRBD1. This CDR3 has 14 amino acids. V was clipped by 8 bases and J by 10 bases; unmatched bases: 10. Germline assignment: CDR1 MNHNS and CDR2 SASEGT.

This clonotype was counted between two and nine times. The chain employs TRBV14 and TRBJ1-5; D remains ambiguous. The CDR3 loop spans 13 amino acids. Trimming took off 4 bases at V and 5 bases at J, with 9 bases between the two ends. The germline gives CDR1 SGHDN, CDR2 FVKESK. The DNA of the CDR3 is TGTGCCAGCAGCCCTGGACTAGATCAGCCCCAGCATTTT. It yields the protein CASSPGLDQPQHF. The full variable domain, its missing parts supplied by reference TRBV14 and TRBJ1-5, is EAGVTQFPSHSVIEKGQTVTLRCDPISGHDNLYWYRRVMGKEIKFLLHFVKESKQDESGMPNNRFLAERTGGTYSTLKVQPAELEDSGVYFCASSPGLDQPQHFGDGTRLSIL.

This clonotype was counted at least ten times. The CDR3 sequence: CSARAPGRDEQYF. The CDR3 coding sequence is TGCAGTGCTAGAGCTCCCGGTAGGGACGAGCAGTACTTC. The genes are TRBV20-1 and TRBJ2-7; D is unresolved. Germline V gene data show CDR1 as DFQATT and CDR2 as SNEGSKA (reference sequence). CDR3 length: 13 residues. V was pared by 1 base and J by 5 bases, with 12 bases between.